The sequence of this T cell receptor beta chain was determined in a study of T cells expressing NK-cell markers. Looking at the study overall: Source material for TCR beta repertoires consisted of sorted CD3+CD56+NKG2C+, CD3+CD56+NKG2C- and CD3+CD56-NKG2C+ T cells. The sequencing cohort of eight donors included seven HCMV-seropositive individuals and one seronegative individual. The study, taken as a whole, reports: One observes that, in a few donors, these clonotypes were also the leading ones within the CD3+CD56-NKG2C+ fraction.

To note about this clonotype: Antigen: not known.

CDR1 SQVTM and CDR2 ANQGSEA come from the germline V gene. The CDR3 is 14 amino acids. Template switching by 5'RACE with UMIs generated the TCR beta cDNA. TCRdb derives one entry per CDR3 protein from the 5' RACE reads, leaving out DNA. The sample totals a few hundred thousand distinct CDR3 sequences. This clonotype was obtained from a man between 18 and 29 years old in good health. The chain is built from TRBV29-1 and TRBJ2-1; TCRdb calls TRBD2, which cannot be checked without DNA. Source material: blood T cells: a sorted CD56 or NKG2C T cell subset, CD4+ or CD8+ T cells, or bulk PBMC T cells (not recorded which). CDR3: CSVDRTSGINEQFF.